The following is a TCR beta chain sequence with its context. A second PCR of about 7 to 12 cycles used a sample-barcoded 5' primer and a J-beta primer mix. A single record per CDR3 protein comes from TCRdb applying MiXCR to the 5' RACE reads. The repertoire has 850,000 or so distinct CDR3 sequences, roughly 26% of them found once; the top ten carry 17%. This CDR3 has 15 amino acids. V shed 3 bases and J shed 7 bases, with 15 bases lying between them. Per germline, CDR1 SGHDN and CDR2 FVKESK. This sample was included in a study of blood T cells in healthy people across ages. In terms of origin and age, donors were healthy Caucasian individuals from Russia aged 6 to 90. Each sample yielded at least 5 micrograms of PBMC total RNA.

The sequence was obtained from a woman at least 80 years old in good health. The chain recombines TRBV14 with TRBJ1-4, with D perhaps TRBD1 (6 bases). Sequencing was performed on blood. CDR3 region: CASSQEGQTGEKLFF. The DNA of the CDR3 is TGTGCCAGCAGCCAGGAGGGACAAACGGGTGAAAAACTGTTTTTT.